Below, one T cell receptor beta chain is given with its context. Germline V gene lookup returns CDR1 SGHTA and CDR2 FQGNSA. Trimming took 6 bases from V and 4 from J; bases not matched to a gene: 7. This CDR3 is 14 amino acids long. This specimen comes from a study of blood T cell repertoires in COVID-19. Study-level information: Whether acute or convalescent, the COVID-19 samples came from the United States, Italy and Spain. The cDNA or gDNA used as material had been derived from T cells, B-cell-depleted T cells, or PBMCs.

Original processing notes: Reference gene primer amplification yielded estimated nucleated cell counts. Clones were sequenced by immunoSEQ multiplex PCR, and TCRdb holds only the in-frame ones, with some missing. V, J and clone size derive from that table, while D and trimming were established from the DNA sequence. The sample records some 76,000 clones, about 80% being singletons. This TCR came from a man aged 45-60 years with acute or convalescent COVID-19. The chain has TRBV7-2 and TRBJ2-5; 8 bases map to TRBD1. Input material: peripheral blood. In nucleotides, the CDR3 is TGTGCCAGCAGGCGAGGGGGACAGGCAGAGACCCAGTACTTC. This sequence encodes CASRRGGQAETQYF.